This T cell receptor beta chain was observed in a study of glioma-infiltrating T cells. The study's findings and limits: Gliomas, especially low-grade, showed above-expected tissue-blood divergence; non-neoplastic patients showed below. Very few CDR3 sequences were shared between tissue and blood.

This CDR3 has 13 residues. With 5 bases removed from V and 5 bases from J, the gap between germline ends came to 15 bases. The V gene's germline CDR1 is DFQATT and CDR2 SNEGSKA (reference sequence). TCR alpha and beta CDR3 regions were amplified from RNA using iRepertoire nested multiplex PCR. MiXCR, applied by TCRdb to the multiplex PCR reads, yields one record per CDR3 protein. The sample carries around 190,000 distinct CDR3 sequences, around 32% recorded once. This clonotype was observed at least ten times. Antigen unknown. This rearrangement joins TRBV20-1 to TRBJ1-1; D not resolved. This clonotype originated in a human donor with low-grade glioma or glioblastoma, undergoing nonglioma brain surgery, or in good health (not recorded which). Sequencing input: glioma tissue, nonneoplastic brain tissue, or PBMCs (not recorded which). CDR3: CSAPSLAGTEAFF. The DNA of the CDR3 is TGCAGTGCTCCATCTTTGGCGGGGACTGAAGCTTTCTTT.